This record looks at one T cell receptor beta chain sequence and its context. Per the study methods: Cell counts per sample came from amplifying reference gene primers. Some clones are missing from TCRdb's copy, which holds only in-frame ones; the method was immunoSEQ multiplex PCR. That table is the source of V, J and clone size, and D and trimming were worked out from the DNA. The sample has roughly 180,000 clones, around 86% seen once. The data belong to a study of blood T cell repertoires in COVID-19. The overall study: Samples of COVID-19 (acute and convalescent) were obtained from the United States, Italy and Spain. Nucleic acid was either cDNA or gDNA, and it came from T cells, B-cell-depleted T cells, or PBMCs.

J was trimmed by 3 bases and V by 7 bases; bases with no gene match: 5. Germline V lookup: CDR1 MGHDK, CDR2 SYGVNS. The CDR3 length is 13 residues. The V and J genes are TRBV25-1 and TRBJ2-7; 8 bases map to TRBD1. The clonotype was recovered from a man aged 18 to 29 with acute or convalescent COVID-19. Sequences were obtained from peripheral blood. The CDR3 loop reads CASTLGQGYEQYF. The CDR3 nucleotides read TGTGCCAGCACCCTAGGACAGGGCTACGAGCAGTACTTC.